The next 24 T cell receptor beta chains were all read from a single sample in a study of CD8+CD57+ T cells in acquired aplastic anemia. Genomic DNA constituted the template upon which TCR beta VDJ and CDR3 profiling was performed. TCRdb fed the reads into MiXCR, producing one record per CDR3 protein. Of around 200,000 distinct CDR3 sequences listed, around 45% were seen once; the top ten hold approximately 9.4%. An expansion of CD8+CD57+ cells by flow cytometry had been shown in patients chosen for sequencing. The sample consisted of sorted CD4+, CD8+, or CD8+CD57+ T cells (not recorded which) from PBMCs. The receptors derive from a human donor with aplastic anemia.

This clonotype was found many times. This rearrangement joins TRBV7-8 to TRBJ2-1, with 12 bases aligning to TRBD2. V shed 4 bases, J shed 7 bases, and the junction held 5 bases outside the gene matches. This CDR3 is built from 15 residues. Germline assignment: CDR1 SGHVS and CDR2 FQNEAQ. The CDR3 region has the DNA TGTGCCAGCAGCTCGTCACTAGCGGGAGGAAATGAGCAGTTCTTC. Protein: CASSSSLAGGNEQFF. Variable domain in full (rest from reference TRBV7-8 and TRBJ2-1): GAGVSQSPRYKVAKRGQDVALRCDPISGHVSLFWYQQALGQGPEFLTYFQNEAQLDKSGLPSDRFFAERPEGSVSTLKIQRTQQEDSAVYLCASSSSLAGGNEQFFGPGTRLTVL.

V usage is TRBV24-1 and J usage is TRBJ2-3; 10 nucleotides match TRBD1. Per germline, CDR1 KGHDR and CDR2 SFDVKD. The V gene end was trimmed by 4 bases and the J gene end by 5 bases; junction bases not matched to a gene: 5. CDR3 length: 15 amino acids. Written as DNA, the CDR3 is TGTGCCACCAGTGACCTCGGGACAGGGGTAGATACGCAGTATTTT. It yields the protein CATSDLGTGVDTQYF.

The rearrangement joins TRBV7-9 to TRBJ1-1; 7 bases fit TRBD1. With 0 bases clipped from V and 11 bases from J, the junction kept 12 bases outside the gene matches. There are 15 residues in the CDR3. Germline values: CDR1 SEHNR, CDR2 FQNEAQ (reference sequence). The CDR3 reads CASSLAAGGGLDAFF. The CDR3 DNA is TGTGCCAGCAGCTTAGCGGCAGGGGGGGGACTAGACGCTTTCTTT.

This CDR3 is CASSSRTAASYNEQFF. The CDR3 nucleotides read TGTGCCAGCAGTTCCCGAACAGCGGCCTCCTACAATGAGCAGTTCTTC. The rearrangement uses TRBV6-2 or TRBV6-3 and TRBJ2-1, with TRBD2 as a possible D gene (5 bases). With 4 bases removed from V and 0 bases from J, the gap between germline ends came to 13 bases. Germline lookup yields CDR1 MNHEY and CDR2 SVGEGT. This CDR3 has 16 residues.

There are many counts of this clonotype. The chain links TRBV7-9 to TRBJ1-3; no clear D. The CDR3 has 12 amino acids. Germline CDR1 is SEHNR and CDR2 is FQNEAQ (reference sequence). CDR3 nucleotides: TGTGCTGGGGAGCGCTCTGGAAACACCATATATTTT. Its protein product is CAGERSGNTIYF.

This chain connects TRBV7-3 to TRBJ2-2, with 7 bases lining up with TRBD1. The germline V gene encodes CDR1 SGHTA and CDR2 FQGTGA. Unmatched junction bases numbered 8, after V lost 4 bases and J lost 3 bases. The CDR3 is 16 amino acids. Here the CDR3 reads CASSSHGQEYTGELFF. DNA of the CDR3: TGTGCCAGCAGCTCCCATGGACAGGAATACACCGGGGAGCTGTTTTTT.

Of note for this clonotype: Since no conserved phenylalanine or tryptophan closes the CDR3, a read error is the likely cause. This chain connects TRBV19 to TRBJ2-7; D call uncertain. The CDR3 is 14 amino acids. CDR1 is LNHDA, CDR2 SQIVND, per germline (reference sequence). Trimming removed 0 bases at V and 0 bases at J, with 6 bases between. For the CDR3, the DNA is TGTGCCAGTAGTATAGACCCCACCTCCTACGAGCAGTACCTC. This sequence encodes CASSIDPTSYEQYL.

The V call is TRBV12-3 or TRBV12-4, the J call TRBJ1-1; TRBD1 is a possible D gene (6 bases). The CDR3 is made up of 14 amino acids. V lost 5 bases and J lost 1, with 11 bases in between. In nucleotides, the CDR3 is TGTGCCAGCAGTCCCTACAGGGAGAACACTGAAGCTTTCTTT. It encodes CASSPYRENTEAFF.

This clonotype has at least ten counts. The genes are TRBV20-1 and TRBJ1-4, with D uncertain. Trimming cost V 1 base and J 13 bases, with 10 bases left between them. This CDR3 is built from 11 residues. CDR1 is DFQATT and CDR2 is SNEGSKA in the germline V gene (reference sequence). The CDR3 bases are TGCAGTGCTAGAGCTACCGGACGACTGTTTTTT. Its translation: CSARATGRLFF.

This chain connects TRBV7-2 to TRBJ2-5; D uncertain. The germline V gene has CDR1 SGHTA and CDR2 FQGNSA. Between the trimmed V and J ends, which lost 4 bases and 4 bases, there was a span of 10 bases. This CDR3 contains 13 residues. CDR3: CASSSRTGETQYF. The CDR3 DNA follows: TGTGCCAGCAGCTCCCGGACGGGAGAGACCCAGTACTTC.

V and J are TRBV10-3 and TRBJ2-7; 13 nucleotides match TRBD2. Germline V lookup: CDR1 ENHRY, CDR2 SYGVKD. Losses at the gene ends were 1 base for V and 4 bases for J; bases not matched to a gene: 4. This CDR3 is built from 16 residues. CDR3 protein: CAISEYGLAGVYEQYF. CDR3 DNA: TGTGCCATCAGTGAGTACGGACTAGCGGGAGTGTACGAGCAGTACTTC.

This clonotype was picked up many times. V gene TRBV10-3 combines with J gene TRBJ2-3; either TRBD1 or TRBD2 may supply D (5 bases each). The CDR3 is 11 amino acids. CDR1 is ENHRY and CDR2 is SYGVKD in the germline V gene. Trimming shortened V by 6 bases and J by 5 bases, and 6 bases separated the two germline ends. The CDR3 loop is CAIRRGDTQYF. The CDR3 DNA sequence: TGTGCCATCAGGAGGGGAGATACGCAGTATTTT.

CDR3 DNA: TGTGCCAGCAGTGCAGGGCTGCTCAACTATGGCTACACCTTC. Translating gives CASSAGLLNYGYTF. This chain uses TRBV2 with TRBJ1-2, with D perhaps matching TRBD1 (5 bases). The CDR3 has 14 amino acids. V lost 4 bases and J lost 2, with 11 bases in between. CDR1 SNHLY and CDR2 FYNNEI come from the germline V gene. Filled out from reference TRBV2 and TRBJ1-2, the complete variable domain reads EPEVTQTPSHQVTQMGQEVILRCVPISNHLYFYWYRQILGQKVEFLVSFYNNEISEKSEIFDDQFSVERPDGSNFTLKIRSTKLEDSAMYFCASSAGLLNYGYTFGSGTRLTVV.

The chain combines TRBV19 with TRBJ1-6; 10 nucleotides line up with TRBD1. This CDR3 region has 14 residues. The V gene end was trimmed by 6 bases and the J gene end by 10 bases; junction bases not matched to a gene: 6. Germline values: CDR1 LNHDA, CDR2 SQIVND (reference sequence). The CDR3 DNA sequence: TGTGCCAGTAGGAAGGGGACAGGGGAGTCACCCCTCCACTTT. It translates to CASRKGTGESPLHF.

The table lists this clonotype with many counts. The chain recombines TRBV15 with TRBJ1-2; D uncertain. The germline V gene has CDR1 LNHNV and CDR2 YYDKDF (reference sequence). This CDR3 spans 15 amino acids. V shed 0 bases and J shed 3 bases, with 11 bases lying between them. The CDR3 nucleotides read TGTGCCACCAGCAGAGATCTTCGGGATTACTATGGCTACACCTTC. It is translated as CATSRDLRDYYGYTF.

The rearrangement joins TRBV7-3 to TRBJ2-7; 7 bases are shared with TRBD2. Per germline, CDR1 SGHTA and CDR2 FQGTGA. The CDR3 is made up of 15 amino acids. With 2 bases clipped from V and 2 bases from J, the junction kept 6 bases outside the gene matches. The CDR3 here is CASSLAGATTYEQYF. The CDR3, as DNA: TGTGCCAGCAGCTTAGCGGGAGCGACTACCTACGAGCAGTACTTC.

This clonotype was observed at least ten times. The J gene is TRBJ2-1, the V gene TRBV15; 10 bases map to TRBD1. V trimming: 3 bases; J trimming: 14 bases; junction bases outside the gene matches: 7. The CDR3 covers 13 residues. Germline-derived CDR1 and CDR2 are LNHNV and YYDKDF (reference sequence). This CDR3 is CATSRGGQGGKFF. The CDR3 region has the DNA TGTGCCACCAGCAGGGGCGGACAGGGGGGAAAGTTCTTC.

The chain is built from TRBV20-1 and TRBJ2-5; D is ambiguous. CDR1 and CDR2 (germline): DFQATT, SNEGSKA (reference sequence). The CDR3 sequence is 13 residues long. V was cut by 3 bases and J by 4 bases, with 12 bases left in between. The CDR3 loop reads CSASDMTTETQYF. In DNA form, the CDR3 reads TGCAGTGCTAGCGATATGACGACAGAGACCCAGTACTTC.

V and J are TRBV25-1 and TRBJ1-2; possibly TRBD1 for D (5 bases). This CDR3 is 16 amino acids long. V lost 10 bases and J 3 bases, leaving 24 bases between the germline ends. CDR1 and CDR2 (germline): MGHDK, SYGVNS. DNA for the CDR3: TGTGCCACCCTAGGCGGGGGGACCCGAAATCACTATGGCTACACCTTC. Translated, it gives CATLGGGTRNHYGYTF.

This chain joins TRBV14 and TRBJ2-3; D remains unclear. V lost 2 bases to trimming and J lost 0 bases, with 9 bases between them. This CDR3 region has 15 residues. Germline CDR1 is SGHDN and CDR2 is FVKESK. This CDR3 is CASSQQPGSTDTQYF. As DNA, the CDR3 is TGTGCCAGCAGCCAACAGCCAGGTAGCACAGATACGCAGTATTTT.

The chain links TRBV12-3 or TRBV12-4 to TRBJ2-5; D remains unclear. V shed 4 bases and J shed 1 base, with 7 bases lying between them. The CDR3 runs to 13 residues. The CDR3 bases are TGTGCCAGCAGTTACGCGAGCCAAGAGACCCAGTACTTC. Translating gives CASSYASQETQYF.

The genes are TRBV2 and TRBJ1-5, with 7 bases fitting TRBD1. This CDR3 is built from 13 residues. Germline loops: CDR1 SNHLY, CDR2 FYNNEI. CDR3 nucleotide sequence: TGTGCGCAGGGACAGCATAGCAATCAGCCCCAGCATTTT. Residues: CAQGQHSNQPQHF.

A word on this clonotype: This may be a read error, as it is one base from a much larger clone. V usage is TRBV6-2 or TRBV6-3 and J usage is TRBJ1-1, with D perhaps matching TRBD1 (6 bases). This CDR3 region has 14 residues. Germline V gene data show CDR1 as MNHEY and CDR2 as SVGEGT. CDR3 coding DNA: TGTGCCTGCAGCTCGACAGGATATAACACTGAAGCTTTCTTT. This codes for CACSSTGYNTEAFF.

This clonotype was picked up a small number of times. V usage is TRBV15 and J usage is TRBJ2-5, with D unclear. The CDR3 sequence is 14 residues long. Trimming removed 0 bases at V and 6 bases at J, with 11 bases between. Germline CDR1 is LNHNV and CDR2 is YYDKDF (reference sequence). CDR3 DNA: TGTGCCACCAGCAGAGATGTGGGGTGGAAGACCCAGTACTTC. Protein: CATSRDVGWKTQYF.